This T cell receptor (beta chain) came from a study of beta chain features in type 1 diabetes (dated by TCRdb to between 2018 and 2020). Broadly, across the study: Patients and healthy donors did not differ in mean age, gender distribution, total cell number or subset yield. The study compared the TCRB repertoires of sorted circulating CD4+ T cell subsets in recently diagnosed type 1 diabetes patients with those in matched healthy donors. Regulatory and stem cell-like memory subsets were isolated from only 8 patients and roughly 8 healthy donors, whereas naive and central memory subsets came from all 30 or so donors. A total of 107,917,701 sorted cells were examined across all samples, and a strong correlation was observed between cell number per subset and RNA yield. Here is what the overall study found, with its caveats: Only small numbers of individuals were included in the HLA sub-analyses, which left unresolved whether HLA type had any influence on TCRB rearrangement. Because cDNA rather than genomic DNA was sequenced, highly expressing activated cells could have been over-represented, although no difference in activation and CD3 levels was found between groups. In all four CD4+ subsets, TCRB CDR3 length was moderately but significantly shorter in type 1 diabetes patients. Shorter templates might have been favored by PCR, but patient and control samples were amplified and corrected together, so both groups would have been affected equally by any skew. Naive, central memory and regulatory TCRB repertoires appeared to be more similar among patients than among healthy donors. Fewer insertions and more nucleotide deletions at VDJ recombination sites were observed in patients with type 1 diabetes, implying thymic rearrangement abnormalities.

A single peripheral blood draw of about 120 mL on average was collected from each donor into heparinised tubes. Naive, central memory, regulatory and stem cell-like memory CD4+ T cells were sorted on a BD FACSAria II using a panel including CD45RO, CCR7, CD25, CD127, CD95 and CD27. Every sorted population had a purity above 95%. PBMCs were separated immediately by Lymphoprep density gradient centrifugation and were stained directly, without being cultured. To minimize batch effects, samples were stained and sorted in pairs, one healthy donor with one patient per experiment. The High Capacity cDNA Reverse Transcription Kit was used to reverse transcribe all of the isolated RNA, meaning that expressed TCRB transcripts were what got sequenced. Naive, central memory and regulatory T cell samples underwent deep immunoSEQ sequencing, averaging around 4 million total reads per sample. Sorted cells were lysed in RLT buffer, and RNA was extracted using DNase-treated RNeasy Micro or Mini kits according to cell number. To prevent cross-contamination, every cell subset was processed on its own, while patient and healthy donor samples were processed together. TCRB sequences were amplified from cDNA with the immunoSEQ multiplex PCR, producing 87-bp fragments spanning the CDR3 region. Sequencing of the amplicons was done on the Illumina HiSeq platform. The study's processing was this. Synthetic template baselines were used to correct PCR bias computationally, reads within Hamming distance 2 were collapsed together, and singletons that could not be merged were discarded. By aligning reads against IMGT, V, D and J genes, CDR3 length, and insertions or deletions at six rearrangement sites were assigned. Within each subset, clonotype counts were normalized to sorted cell number, and only after that were true diversity and Gini coefficients computed with the tcR R package. The overlap coefficient, calculated on TCRB nucleotide sequences, was used to measure repertoire sharing. The immuneACCESS repertoire file appears here via TCRdb, limited to in-frame rearrangements. These files lack a portion of the clones; in checked studies, under half of the deficit traces to unresolved V genes, and the cause of the others is not known. V and J calls and clone size are those listed in that table; D and trimming were worked out from the DNA. The sample has some 140,000 clones on record, roughly a tenth of them singletons. The ten largest clones take up about 0.61% of the sample.

This clone showed up many times. Its antigen is currently not known. No much larger clonotype is one base removed from it; base qualities were not supplied. From a lookup of the germline V gene, CDR1 and CDR2 are SNHLY and FYNNEI. CDR3 length: 15 amino acids, cysteine to phenylalanine. The DNA shown is the 45-base CDR3, in frame from base 1. Trimming at the junction amounts to 7 bases on V and 0 bases on J, and the germline ends lie 13 bases apart. Sequencing was performed on central memory CD4+ T cells from blood. The source is a young man in good health. Recombination connected TRBV2 to TRBJ2-4; the D gene identity is not certain. The CDR3 protein is CASMGSMLAKNIQYF. The sequenced DNA is TGTGCCAGCATGGGCAGCATGCTAGCCAAAAACATTCAGTACTTC.